This T cell receptor beta chain was retrieved from a study of radiotherapy plus CTLA-4 blockade in lung cancer. Chemo-refractory metastatic non-small-cell lung cancer patients were treated with focal radiation plus CTLA-4 blockade with ipilimumab. The data were produced by immunoSEQ multiplex PCR, yet TCRdb's version contains in-frame clones alone and is incomplete. The sample has about 66,000 clones, approximately 80% seen once. Concerning this clone: Its antigen is not identified.

The V gene's germline CDR1 is SGDLS and CDR2 YYNGEE. There are 16 residues in the CDR3. Losses at the gene ends were 5 bases for V and 0 bases for J; bases not matched to a gene: 6. General study results and limits: An expansion of tumor-derived TCR clones occurred in blood after radiotherapy plus ipilimumab.

This material consisted of peripheral blood, taken from a patient treated with radiotherapy plus ipilimumab. The genes are TRBV9 and TRBJ2-1; 9 nucleotides agree with TRBD2. The receptor comes from a human donor with non-small cell lung cancer who had a partial response to radiotherapy plus ipilimumab. The CDR3 region has the DNA TGTGCCAGCAGTAGGACTAGCGAGAGCTCCTACAATGAGCAGTTCTTC. Translation: CASSRTSESSYNEQFF.